A single sample is the source of the 11 T cell receptor beta chains below, sequenced in a study of CD4 T cells in relation to SARS-CoV-2 and coronaviruses. Data came from immunoSEQ multiplex PCR; TCRdb stores just in-frame clones and leaves some out. The sample contains tens of thousands of clones, around 86% of which appear only once. Before the COVID-19 pandemic, during about 2011-2019, CD4+ T cells were taken from unexposed donors. Sequencing used memory CD4+ T cells from PBMCs. The receptors shown here come from a human donor in good health.

This chain connects TRBV7-9 to TRBJ2-3; D is undetermined. From germline, CDR1 is SEHNR and CDR2 FQNEAQ (reference sequence). The CDR3 is 11 residues long. The V end lost 8 bases, the J end lost 5 bases, and 8 bases lay between the germline ends. The CDR3 loop reads CASGERDTQYF. In DNA, the CDR3 is TGTGCCAGCGGAGAAAGAGATACGCAGTATTTT.

The gene calls are TRBV5-1 and TRBJ2-1; D possibly corresponds to TRBD1 (6 bases). This CDR3 is 14 amino acids long. CDR1 and CDR2 (germline): SGHRS, YFSETQ. V lost 0 bases to trimming and J lost 7 bases, with 11 bases between them. CDR3 nucleotide sequence: TGCGCCAGCAGCTTGGCCGCAGGGGCGAATGAGCAGTTCTTC. Its protein is CASSLAAGANEQFF.

The chain couples TRBV11-2 to TRBJ2-1, with TRBD1 identical over 7 bases. The CDR3 is 16 amino acids. The germline V gene has CDR1 SGHAT and CDR2 FQNNGV. Losses at the gene ends were 2 bases for V and 4 bases for J; bases not matched to a gene: 8. CDR3 loop: CASSLRGPLSYNEQFF. CDR3 in DNA: TGTGCCAGCAGCTTAAGGGGGCCTCTATCGTACAATGAGCAGTTCTTC. Complete variable domain (other parts from reference TRBV11-2 and TRBJ2-1): EAGVAQSPRYKIIEKRQSVAFWCNPISGHATLYWYQQILGQGPKLLIQFQNNGVVDDSQLPKDRFSAERLKGVDSTLKIQPAKLEDSAVYLCASSLRGPLSYNEQFFGPGTRLTVL.

This sequence joins TRBV19 and TRBJ2-3; 7 bases agree with TRBD1. The germline V gene has CDR1 LNHDA and CDR2 SQIVND (reference sequence). Unmatched junction bases numbered 7, after V lost 3 bases and J lost 7 bases. CDR3 size: 14 residues. CDR3 amino acids: CASSMETGSHTQYF. The CDR3 bases are TGTGCCAGTAGTATGGAGACAGGGTCGCATACGCAGTATTTT.

The chain couples TRBV11-2 to TRBJ2-1; D perhaps matches TRBD2 (6 bases). Germline loops: CDR1 SGHAT, CDR2 FQNNGV. The CDR3 is 17 amino acids. Trimming left V 5 bases short and J 6 bases short, with 23 bases between. CDR3 DNA sequence: TGTGCCAGCAGCCCCCGGGTATGGGAGGCTCGTCGCAATGAGCAGTTCTTC. Protein product: CASSPRVWEARRNEQFF.

The chain carries TRBV2 and TRBJ2-7; 8 bases are a match to TRBD1. Germline lookup yields CDR1 SNHLY and CDR2 FYNNEI. With V trimmed by 2 bases and J by 5 bases, 14 bases remained unmatched. The CDR3 is 17 amino acids. CDR3 DNA sequence: TGTGCCAGCAGTGAAATGGGTTTTAGACAGGGGAGTGACGAGCAGTACTTC. Protein sequence: CASSEMGFRQGSDEQYF.

The chain recombines TRBV3-1 (or the pseudogene TRBV3-2) with TRBJ1-2, with D maybe TRBD1 (5 bases). The CDR3 totals 14 residues. Trimming cost V 1 base and J 5 bases, with 11 bases left between them. Germline CDR1 LGHDT, CDR2 YNNKEL (reference sequence). In DNA form, the CDR3 reads TGTGCCAGCAGCCAAGGACAGTCCGCTTATGGCTACACCTTC. Its translation is CASSQGQSAYGYTF.

The chain employs TRBV9 and TRBJ2-7; D might be TRBD2 (8 bases). Germline V gene sequence: CDR1 SGDLS, CDR2 YYNGEE. CDR3 length equals 19 residues. The V gene lost 4 bases and the J gene lost 8 bases, with 34 bases spanning the gap. The CDR3: CASSSQPEGAGGTLYQQYF. DNA for the CDR3: TGTGCCAGCAGCTCACAACCCGAGGGGGCGGGAGGAACTCTATACCAGCAGTACTTC.

This chain connects TRBV24-1 to TRBJ2-7; tentative D call: TRBD1 (6 bases). Germline loops: CDR1 KGHDR, CDR2 SFDVKD. The CDR3 consists of 16 residues. V dropped 1 base and J dropped 2 bases, with 14 bases sitting between them. CDR3 residues: CATSDFSGQGTYEQYF. In nucleotides, the CDR3 is TGTGCCACCAGTGATTTCTCGGGACAAGGGACCTACGAGCAGTACTTC.

There are a few counts of this clone. The rearrangement links TRBV7-8 to TRBJ1-5; D is perhaps TRBD1 (6 bases). Germline V gene sequence: CDR1 SGHVS, CDR2 FQNEAQ. The CDR3 is made up of 18 amino acids. Trimming took 1 base from V and 6 from J, leaving 22 bases between them. Written as DNA, the CDR3 is TGTGCCAGCAGCTTAGGAGGGGGGGCCAGGGGTAGTATTCAGCCCCAGCATTTT. Its protein is CASSLGGGARGSIQPQHF.

The chain recombines TRBV6-5 with TRBJ2-5, with 9 positions matching TRBD1. The CDR3 is 16 amino acids. Germline assignment: CDR1 MNHEY and CDR2 SVGAGI. The V gene end was trimmed by 2 bases and the J gene end by 1 base; junction bases not matched to a gene: 5. The CDR3 spells CASSYAGTGTQETQYF. The CDR3 nucleotides read TGTGCCAGCAGTTACGCCGGGACAGGGACCCAAGAGACCCAGTACTTC.